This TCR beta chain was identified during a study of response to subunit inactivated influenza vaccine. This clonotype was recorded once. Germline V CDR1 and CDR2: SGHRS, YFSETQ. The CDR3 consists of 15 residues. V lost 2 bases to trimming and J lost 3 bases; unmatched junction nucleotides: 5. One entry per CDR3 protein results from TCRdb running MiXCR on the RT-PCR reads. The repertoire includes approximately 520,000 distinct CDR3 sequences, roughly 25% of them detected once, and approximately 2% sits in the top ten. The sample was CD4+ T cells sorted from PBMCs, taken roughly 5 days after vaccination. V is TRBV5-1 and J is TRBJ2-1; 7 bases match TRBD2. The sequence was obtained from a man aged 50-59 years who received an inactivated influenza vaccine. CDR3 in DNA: TGCGCCAGCAGCTTTACTAGCGTTGACTACAATGAGCAGTTCTTC. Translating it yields CASSFTSVDYNEQFF.